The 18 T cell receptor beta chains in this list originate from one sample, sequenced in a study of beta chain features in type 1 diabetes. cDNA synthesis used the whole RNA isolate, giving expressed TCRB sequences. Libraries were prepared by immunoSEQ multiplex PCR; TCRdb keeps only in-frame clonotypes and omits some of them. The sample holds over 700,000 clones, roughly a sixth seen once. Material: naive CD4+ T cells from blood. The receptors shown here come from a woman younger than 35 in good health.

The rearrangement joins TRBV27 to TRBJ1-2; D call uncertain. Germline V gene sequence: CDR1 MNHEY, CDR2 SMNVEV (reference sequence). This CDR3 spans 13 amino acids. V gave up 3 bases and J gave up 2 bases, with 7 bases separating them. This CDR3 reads CASSFSRNYGYTF. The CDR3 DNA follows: TGTGCCAGCAGTTTTTCCAGGAACTATGGCTACACCTTC.

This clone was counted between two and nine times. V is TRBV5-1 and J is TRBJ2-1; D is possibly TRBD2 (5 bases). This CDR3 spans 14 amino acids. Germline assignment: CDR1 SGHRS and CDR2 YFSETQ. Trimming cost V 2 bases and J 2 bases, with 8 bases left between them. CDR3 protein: CASSFDGTYNEQFF. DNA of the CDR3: TGCGCCAGCAGCTTTGACGGGACCTACAATGAGCAGTTCTTC.

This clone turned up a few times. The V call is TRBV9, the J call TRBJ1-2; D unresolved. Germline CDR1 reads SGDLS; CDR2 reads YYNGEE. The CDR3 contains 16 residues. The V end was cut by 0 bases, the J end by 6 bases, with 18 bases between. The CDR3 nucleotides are TGTGCCAGCAGCGTAGAGCACAGTTCCCTGCGGGATGGCTACACCTTC. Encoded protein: CASSVEHSSLRDGYTF. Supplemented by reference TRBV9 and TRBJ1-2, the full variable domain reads DSGVTQTPKHLITATGQRVTLRCSPRSGDLSVYWYQQSLDQGLQFLIQYYNGEERAKGNILERFSAQQFPDLHSELNLSSLELGDSALYFCASSVEHSSLRDGYTFGSGTRLTVV.

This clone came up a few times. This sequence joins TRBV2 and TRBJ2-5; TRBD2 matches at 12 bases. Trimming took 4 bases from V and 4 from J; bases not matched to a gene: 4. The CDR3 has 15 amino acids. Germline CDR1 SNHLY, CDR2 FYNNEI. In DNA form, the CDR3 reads TGTGCCAGCAGTGGACTAGCGGGAGATAGAGAGACCCAGTACTTC. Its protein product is CASSGLAGDRETQYF.

In DNA, the CDR3 is TGCGCCAGCAGCCGGGAGGACAGCCCGAGCTCCTACGAGCAGTACTTC. Its protein product is CASSREDSPSSYEQYF. The chain joins TRBV4-1 to TRBJ2-7, with D perhaps TRBD1 or TRBD2 (6 bases each). Germline V gene lookup returns CDR1 MGHRA and CDR2 YSYEKL. The V end lost 4 bases, the J end lost 0 bases, and 16 bases lay between the germline ends. The CDR3 runs 16 residues.

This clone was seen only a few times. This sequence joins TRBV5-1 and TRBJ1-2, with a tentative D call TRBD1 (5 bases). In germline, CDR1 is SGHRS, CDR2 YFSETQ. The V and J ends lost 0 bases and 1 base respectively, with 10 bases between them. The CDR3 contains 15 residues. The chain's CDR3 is CASSLGDGYNYGYTF. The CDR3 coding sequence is TGCGCCAGCAGCTTGGGGGACGGCTATAACTATGGCTACACCTTC.

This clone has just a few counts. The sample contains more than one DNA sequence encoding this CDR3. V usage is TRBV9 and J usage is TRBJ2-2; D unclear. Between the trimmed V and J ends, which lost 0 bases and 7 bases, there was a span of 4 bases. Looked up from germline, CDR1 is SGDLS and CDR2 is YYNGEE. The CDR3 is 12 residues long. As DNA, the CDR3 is TGTGCCAGCAGCGTAGACAGCGGGGAGCTGTTTTTT. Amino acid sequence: CASSVDSGELFF.

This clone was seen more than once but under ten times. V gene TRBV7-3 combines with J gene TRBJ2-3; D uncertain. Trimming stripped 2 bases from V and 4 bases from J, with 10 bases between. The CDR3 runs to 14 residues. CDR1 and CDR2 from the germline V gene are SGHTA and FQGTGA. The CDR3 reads CASSLEGYADTQYF. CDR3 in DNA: TGTGCCAGCAGCTTAGAAGGGTACGCAGATACGCAGTATTTT.

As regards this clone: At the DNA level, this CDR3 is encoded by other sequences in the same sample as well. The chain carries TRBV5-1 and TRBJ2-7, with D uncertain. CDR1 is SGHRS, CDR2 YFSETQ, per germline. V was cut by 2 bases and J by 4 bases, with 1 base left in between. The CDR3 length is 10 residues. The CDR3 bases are TGCGCCAGCAGCTTATACGAGCAGTACTTC. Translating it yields CASSLYEQYF. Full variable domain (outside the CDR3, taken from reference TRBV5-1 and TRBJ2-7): KAGVTQTPRYLIKTRGQQVTLSCSPISGHRSVSWYQQTPGQGLQFLFEYFSETQRNKGNFPGRFSGRQFSNSRSEMNVSTLELGDSALYLCASSLYEQYFGPGTRLTVT.

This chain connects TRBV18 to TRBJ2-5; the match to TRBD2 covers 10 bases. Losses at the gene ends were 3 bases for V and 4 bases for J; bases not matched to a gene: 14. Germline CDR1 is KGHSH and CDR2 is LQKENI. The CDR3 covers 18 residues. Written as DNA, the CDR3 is TGTGCCAGCTCACCCCTGTCGCGGTTAGCGGGAGGTGGAGAGACCCAGTACTTC. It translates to CASSPLSRLAGGGETQYF.

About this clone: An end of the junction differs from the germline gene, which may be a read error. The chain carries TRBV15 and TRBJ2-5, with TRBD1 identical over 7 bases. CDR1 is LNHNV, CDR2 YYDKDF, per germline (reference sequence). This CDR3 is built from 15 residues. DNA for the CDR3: TGTGCCACCAGCAGAGATAGGGGGCGTCAAGGGACCCAGTACTTC. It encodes CATSRDRGRQGTQYF.

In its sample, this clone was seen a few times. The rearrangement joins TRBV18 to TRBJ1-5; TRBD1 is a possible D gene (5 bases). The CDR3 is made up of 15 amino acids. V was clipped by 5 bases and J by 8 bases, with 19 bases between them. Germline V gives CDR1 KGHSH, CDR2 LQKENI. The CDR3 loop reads CASSGAGAPQEPQHF. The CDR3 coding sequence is TGTGCCAGCTCAGGGGCCGGGGCACCACAGGAGCCCCAGCATTTT. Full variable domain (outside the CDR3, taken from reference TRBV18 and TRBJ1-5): NAGVMQNPRHLVRRRGQEARLRCSPMKGHSHVYWYRQLPEEGLKFMVYLQKENIIDESGMPKERFSAEFPKEGPSILRIQQVVRGDSAAYFCASSGAGAPQEPQHFGDGTRLSIL.

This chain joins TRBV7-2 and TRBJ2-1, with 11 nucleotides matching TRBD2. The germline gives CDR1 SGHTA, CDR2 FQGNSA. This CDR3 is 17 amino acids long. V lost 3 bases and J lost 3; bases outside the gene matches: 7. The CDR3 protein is CASSFERLAGHYNEQFF. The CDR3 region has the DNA TGTGCCAGCAGCTTCGAAAGACTAGCGGGGCACTACAATGAGCAGTTCTTC.

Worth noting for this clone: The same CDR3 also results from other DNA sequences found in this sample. As DNA, the CDR3 is TGTGCCAGCAGCTTAGTGGTGGGACTAAGCACAGATACGCAGTATTTT. Encoded protein: CASSLVVGLSTDTQYF. The chain has TRBV7-2 and TRBJ2-3, with 7 positions matching TRBD2. The CDR3 has 16 amino acids. Germline CDR1 is SGHTA and CDR2 is FQGNSA. Trimming removed 1 base from V and 0 bases from J; junction bases left unmatched: 4.

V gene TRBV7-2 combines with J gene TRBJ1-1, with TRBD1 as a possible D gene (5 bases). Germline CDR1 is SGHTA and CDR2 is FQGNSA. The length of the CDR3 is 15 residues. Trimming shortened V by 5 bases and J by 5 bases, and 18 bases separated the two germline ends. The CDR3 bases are TGTGCCAGCAGCACTCGAACAGGCCTTCTAACTGAAGCTTTCTTT. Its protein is CASSTRTGLLTEAFF.

This chain's CDR3 is CATSRVTGPRITLVKNIQYF. In DNA form, the CDR3 reads TGTGCCACCAGCAGAGTCACGGGGCCGCGCATAACCCTGGTCAAAAACATTCAGTACTTC. The V gene is TRBV15, the J gene TRBJ2-4; either TRBD1 or TRBD2 may fit D (5 bases each). The CDR3 has 20 amino acids. Trimming removed 1 base from V and 3 bases from J, with 25 bases in between. Germline lookup yields CDR1 LNHNV and CDR2 YYDKDF (reference sequence).

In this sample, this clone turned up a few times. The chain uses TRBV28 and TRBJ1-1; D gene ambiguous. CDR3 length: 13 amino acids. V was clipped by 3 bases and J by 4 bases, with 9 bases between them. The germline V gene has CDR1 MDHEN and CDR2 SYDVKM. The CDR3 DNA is TGTGCCAGCAGTTTCGAGGAGGGCACTGAAGCTTTCTTT. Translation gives CASSFEEGTEAFF.

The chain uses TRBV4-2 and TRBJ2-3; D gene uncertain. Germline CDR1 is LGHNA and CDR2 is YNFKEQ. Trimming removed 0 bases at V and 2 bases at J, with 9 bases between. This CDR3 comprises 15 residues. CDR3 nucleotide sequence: TGTGCCAGCAGCCAAGATCCAGGTTACACAGATACGCAGTATTTT. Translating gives CASSQDPGYTDTQYF.